The entry below gives a single T cell receptor beta chain sequence along with its context. This sample is drawn from a study of T cells expressing NK-cell markers. This CDR3 is 14 amino acids long. The germline gives CDR1 SGHNT, CDR2 YYREEE (reference sequence). TCRdb re-called the 5' RACE reads and shows each CDR3 protein once, DNA omitted. This repertoire includes 200,000 to 300,000 distinct CDR3 sequences. The receptor comes from a man younger than 30 in good health. What was sequenced was blood T cells: a sorted CD56 or NKG2C T cell subset, CD4+ or CD8+ T cells, or bulk PBMC T cells (not recorded which). This chain joins TRBV5-4 and TRBJ2-2; TCRdb reports TRBD2, a call that lacks DNA to check it against. The CDR3 spells CASNQAGLNRELFF.